This T cell receptor beta chain emerged from a study of T-cell reconstitution after alpha-beta-depleted transplantation in children. General study results and limits: Fresh T-cell production supplied most of the T-cell counts and diversity seen one year after transplant. Several hundred graft clones that had expanded were reportedly the source of alpha-beta T cells about two months after transplant.

Unique molecular identifiers were used to barcode this TCRbeta library. A single record per CDR3 protein comes from TCRdb applying MiXCR to the PCR reads. This sample has 330,000 or so distinct CDR3 sequences, with around 9.1% found just once. Trimming shortened V by 6 bases and J by 0 bases, and 16 bases separated the two germline ends. CDR3 size: 16 residues. This clonotype came up many times. What it binds is not known. The origin of this receptor is a boy under two years old with acute myeloid leukemia, due to receive a stem cell transplant. Sequences were derived from PBMCs, sampled before TCRalphabeta/CD19-depleted stem cell transplant. V and J are TRBV12-3 or TRBV12-4 and TRBJ2-3; D is uncertain. CDR3 region: CASSPSQPSSTDTQYF. As DNA, the CDR3 is TGTGCCAGCAGCCCCTCGCAGCCTTCTAGCACAGATACGCAGTATTTT.